This passage covers 10 T cell receptor beta chains from one sample sequenced in a study of T cell repertoires in cytomegalovirus infection. In TCRdb, the reads were re-called with MiXCR into one record per CDR3 protein. The data contain 350,000 to 450,000 distinct CDR3 sequences, 15% to 20% of them seen just once; the ten biggest clones take up 8.7%. The material sequenced was PBMCs. These receptors were taken from a human donor in good health (CMV status not recorded). Some clones in this sample may be carry-over from other donors' samples.

The CDR3 region has the DNA TGTGCCAGCTCCCGGGTCCTCGCGGATGAGCAGTTCTTC. Protein: CASSRVLADEQFF. The chain uses TRBV18 and TRBJ2-1; D gene ambiguous. Germline V lookup: CDR1 KGHSH, CDR2 LQKENI. This CDR3 is built from 13 residues. Trimming pared 6 bases from V and 8 bases from J, leaving 14 bases between.

The chain carries TRBV19 and TRBJ2-7, with a tentative D call TRBD2 (6 bases). The germline V gene has CDR1 LNHDA and CDR2 SQIVND (reference sequence). V was cut by 4 bases and J by 2 bases, with 15 bases left in between. CDR3 length: 15 amino acids. The CDR3 is CASSTLGGEAYEQYF. The CDR3 DNA reads as TGTGCCAGTAGTACCCTTGGAGGGGAGGCCTACGAGCAGTACTTC.

A remark on this clonotype: Possible read error: a much larger clone is one base away. The rearrangement uses TRBV6-2 or TRBV6-3 and TRBJ2-3; D uncertain. The CDR3 covers 11 residues. CDR1 and CDR2 (germline): MNHEY, SVGEGT. V lost 6 bases, J lost 2 bases, and 3 bases lay in between. The CDR3 region has the DNA TGTGCCAGCAGATTCACAGATACGCAGTATTTT. Translated, it gives CASRFTDTQYF.

The rearrangement uses TRBV5-6 and TRBJ2-3; 8 bases map to TRBD1. With 0 bases clipped from V and 2 bases from J, the junction kept 5 bases outside the gene matches. CDR1 is SGHDT and CDR2 is YYEEEE in the germline V gene. The CDR3 runs to 16 residues. The CDR3 DNA reads as TGTGCCAGCAGCTTGGCTTTGGACAGGGTCACAGATACGCAGTATTTT. Residues: CASSLALDRVTDTQYF.

This clonotype was seen more than once but under ten times. The chain employs TRBV12-3 or TRBV12-4 and TRBJ1-2, with D possibly being TRBD1 (5 bases). Trimming stripped 5 bases from V and 4 bases from J, with 8 bases between. This CDR3 region has 12 residues. DNA of the CDR3: TGTGCCAGCAGTATGCAGGGCTATGGCTACACCTTC. Its translation is CASSMQGYGYTF.

This clonotype was seen more than once but under ten times. The rearrangement uses TRBV11-2 and TRBJ2-2, with D perhaps TRBD1 (6 bases). Trimming removed 5 bases at V and 4 bases at J, with 11 bases between. CDR1 is SGHAT, CDR2 FQNNGV, per germline. This CDR3 is 14 amino acids long. CDR3 sequence: CASSPQGGTGELFF. The CDR3 DNA follows: TGTGCCAGCAGCCCACAGGGTGGCACCGGGGAGCTGTTTTTT.

This clonotype was seen more than once but under ten times. V gene TRBV4-1 combines with J gene TRBJ2-5; weak D call: TRBD2 (5 bases). The CDR3 has 14 amino acids. V shed 4 bases and J shed 3 bases, with 12 bases lying between them. In germline, CDR1 is MGHRA, CDR2 YSYEKL. CDR3 protein: CASSPFWGEETQYF. The DNA for the CDR3 is TGCGCCAGCAGCCCTTTTTGGGGAGAAGAGACCCAGTACTTC.

The chain joins TRBV9 to TRBJ1-1; a weak D match, TRBD1 (6 bases). This CDR3 comprises 14 residues. Germline loops: CDR1 SGDLS, CDR2 YYNGEE. The germline V and J ends were trimmed by 3 bases and 6 bases, with 15 bases remaining between them. CDR3 coding DNA: TGTGCCAGCAGCGCCCAACAGGGATTGGCTGAAGCTTTCTTT. Protein sequence: CASSAQQGLAEAFF.

This clonotype was seen a handful of times. This sequence joins TRBV25-1 and TRBJ1-5; D is unclear. CDR3 length: 12 residues. The germline CDR1 and CDR2 sequences are MGHDK and SYGVNS. V lost 1 base, J lost 6 bases, and 4 bases lay in between. The CDR3 here is CASSEWGQPQHF. CDR3 bases: TGTGCCAGCAGTGAATGGGGTCAGCCCCAGCATTTT.

The J gene is TRBJ1-2, the V gene TRBV11-2; unclear D gene. The V end was cut by 5 bases, the J end by 4 bases, with 14 bases between. CDR1 SGHAT and CDR2 FQNNGV come from the germline V gene. The CDR3 extends over 14 amino acids. The CDR3 loop is CASSPVRSGYGYTF. CDR3 in DNA: TGTGCCAGCAGCCCGGTTCGATCGGGCTATGGCTACACCTTC.